One sample yielded the 4 T cell receptor beta chains listed below, sequenced in a study of cytomegalovirus exposure and HLA in healthy donors. The PCR employed 60 Vbeta primers together with 13 Jbeta primers. The protocol was immunoSEQ multiplex PCR, while the TCRdb copy is restricted to in-frame clones and leaves out a portion. The data hold about 110,000 clones, with just under 70% observed a single time. Material: PBMCs. The receptors stem from a man aged 30 to 39 in good health and CMV-seropositive.

The rearrangement links TRBV11-2 to TRBJ2-7; 9 positions agree with TRBD1. The CDR3 contains 15 residues. The junction had 3 bases not matched to a gene; V was cut back by 0 bases and J by 3 bases. In germline, CDR1 is SGHAT, CDR2 FQNNGV. In DNA, the CDR3 is TGTGCCAGCAGCTTAGATTCGGGACAGGGCTACGAGCAGTACTTC. This codes for CASSLDSGQGYEQYF.

This rearrangement joins TRBV5-6 to TRBJ2-4; TRBD1 matches at 7 bases. V lost 6 bases to trimming and J lost 9 bases; unmatched junction nucleotides: 12. This CDR3 region has 14 residues. Germline loops: CDR1 SGHDT, CDR2 YYEEEE. The CDR3 DNA is TGTGCCAGCACGAGGACCGGGGACAGCGGCATTCAGTACTTC. It encodes CASTRTGDSGIQYF.

The V call is TRBV9, the J call TRBJ2-7; the match to TRBD2 covers 11 bases. Trimming cost V 7 bases and J 2 bases; bases outside gene matches: 8. This CDR3 spans 15 amino acids. Germline loops: CDR1 SGDLS, CDR2 YYNGEE. CDR3: CASLCIAGGPYEQYV. The CDR3 DNA follows: TGTGCCAGCCTTTGCATAGCGGGAGGGCCCTACGAGCAGTACGTC.

This clone showed up just a few times. This chain connects TRBV11-1 to TRBJ1-3; a weak D match, TRBD1 (6 bases). Germline CDR1 SGHAT, CDR2 FQDESV (reference sequence). This CDR3 comprises 15 residues. V was shortened by 5 bases and J by 4 bases, with 15 bases between the two germline ends. CDR3 region: CASSGRGIGGNTIYF. The CDR3 nucleotides read TGTGCCAGCAGCGGCAGGGGAATAGGAGGAAACACCATATATTTT.